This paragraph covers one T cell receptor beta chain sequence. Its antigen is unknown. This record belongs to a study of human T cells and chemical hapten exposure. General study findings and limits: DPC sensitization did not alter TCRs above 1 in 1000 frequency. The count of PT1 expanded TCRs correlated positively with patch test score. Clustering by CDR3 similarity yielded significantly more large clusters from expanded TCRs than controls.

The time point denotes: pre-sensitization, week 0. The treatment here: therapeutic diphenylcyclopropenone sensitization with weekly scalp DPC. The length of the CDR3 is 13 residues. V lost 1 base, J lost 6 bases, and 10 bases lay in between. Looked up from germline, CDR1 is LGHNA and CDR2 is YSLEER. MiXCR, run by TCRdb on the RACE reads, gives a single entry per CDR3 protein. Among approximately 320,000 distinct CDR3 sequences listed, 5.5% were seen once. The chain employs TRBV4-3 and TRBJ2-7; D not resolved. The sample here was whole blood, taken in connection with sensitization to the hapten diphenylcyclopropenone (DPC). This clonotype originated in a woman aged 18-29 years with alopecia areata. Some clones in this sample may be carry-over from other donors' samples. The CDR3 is CASSQGDNPEQYF. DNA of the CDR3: TGCGCCAGCAGCCAAGGAGACAATCCCGAGCAGTACTTC.